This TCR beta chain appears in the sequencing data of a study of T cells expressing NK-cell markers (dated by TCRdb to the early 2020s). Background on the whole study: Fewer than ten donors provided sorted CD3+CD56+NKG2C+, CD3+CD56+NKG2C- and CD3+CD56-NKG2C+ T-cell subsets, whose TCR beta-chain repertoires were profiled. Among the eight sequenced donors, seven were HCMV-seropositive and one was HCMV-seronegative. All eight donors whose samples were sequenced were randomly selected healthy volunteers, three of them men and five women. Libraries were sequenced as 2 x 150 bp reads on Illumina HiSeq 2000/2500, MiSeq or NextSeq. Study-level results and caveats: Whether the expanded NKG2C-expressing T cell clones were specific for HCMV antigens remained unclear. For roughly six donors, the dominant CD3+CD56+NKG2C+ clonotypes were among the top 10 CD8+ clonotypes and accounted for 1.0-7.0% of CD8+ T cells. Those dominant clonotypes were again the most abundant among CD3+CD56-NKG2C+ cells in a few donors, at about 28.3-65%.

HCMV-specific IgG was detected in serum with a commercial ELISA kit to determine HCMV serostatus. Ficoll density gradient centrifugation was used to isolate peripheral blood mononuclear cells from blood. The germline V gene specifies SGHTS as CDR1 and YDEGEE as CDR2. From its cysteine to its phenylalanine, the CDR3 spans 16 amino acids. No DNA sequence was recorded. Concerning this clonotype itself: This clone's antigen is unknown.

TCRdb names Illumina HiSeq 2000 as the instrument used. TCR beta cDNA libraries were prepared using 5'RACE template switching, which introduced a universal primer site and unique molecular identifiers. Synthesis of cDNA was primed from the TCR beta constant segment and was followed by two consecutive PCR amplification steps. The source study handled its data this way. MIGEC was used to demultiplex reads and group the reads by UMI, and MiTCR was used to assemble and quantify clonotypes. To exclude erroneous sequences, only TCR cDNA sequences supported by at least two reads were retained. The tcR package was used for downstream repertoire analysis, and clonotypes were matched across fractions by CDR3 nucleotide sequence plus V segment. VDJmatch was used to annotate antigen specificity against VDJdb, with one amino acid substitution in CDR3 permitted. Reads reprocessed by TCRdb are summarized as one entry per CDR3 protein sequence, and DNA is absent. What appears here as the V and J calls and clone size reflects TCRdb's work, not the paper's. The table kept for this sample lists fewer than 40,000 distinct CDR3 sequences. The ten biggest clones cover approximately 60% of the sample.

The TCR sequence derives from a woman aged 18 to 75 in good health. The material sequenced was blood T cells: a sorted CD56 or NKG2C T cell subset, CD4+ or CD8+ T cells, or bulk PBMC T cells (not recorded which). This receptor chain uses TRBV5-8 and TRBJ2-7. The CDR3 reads CASSLGSGRSSYEQYF.